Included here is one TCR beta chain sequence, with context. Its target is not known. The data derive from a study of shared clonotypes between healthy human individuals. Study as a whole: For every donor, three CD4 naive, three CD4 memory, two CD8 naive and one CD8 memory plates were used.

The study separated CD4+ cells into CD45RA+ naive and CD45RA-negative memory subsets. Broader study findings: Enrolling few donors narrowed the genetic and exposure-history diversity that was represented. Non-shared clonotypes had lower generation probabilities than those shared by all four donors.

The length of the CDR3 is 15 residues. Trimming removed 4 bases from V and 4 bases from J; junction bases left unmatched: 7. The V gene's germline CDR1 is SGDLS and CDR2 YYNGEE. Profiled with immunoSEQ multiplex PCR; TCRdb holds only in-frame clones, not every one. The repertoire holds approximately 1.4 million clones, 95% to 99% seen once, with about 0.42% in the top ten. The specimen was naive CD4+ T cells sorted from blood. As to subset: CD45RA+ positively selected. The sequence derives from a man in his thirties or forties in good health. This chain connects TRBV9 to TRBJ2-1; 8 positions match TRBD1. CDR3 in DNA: TGTGCCAGCAGCCCGGACAGGGACCCTTACAATGAGCAGTTCTTC. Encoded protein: CASSPDRDPYNEQFF. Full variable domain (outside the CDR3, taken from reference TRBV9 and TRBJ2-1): DSGVTQTPKHLITATGQRVTLRCSPRSGDLSVYWYQQSLDQGLQFLIQYYNGEERAKGNILERFSAQQFPDLHSELNLSSLELGDSALYFCASSPDRDPYNEQFFGPGTRLTVL.